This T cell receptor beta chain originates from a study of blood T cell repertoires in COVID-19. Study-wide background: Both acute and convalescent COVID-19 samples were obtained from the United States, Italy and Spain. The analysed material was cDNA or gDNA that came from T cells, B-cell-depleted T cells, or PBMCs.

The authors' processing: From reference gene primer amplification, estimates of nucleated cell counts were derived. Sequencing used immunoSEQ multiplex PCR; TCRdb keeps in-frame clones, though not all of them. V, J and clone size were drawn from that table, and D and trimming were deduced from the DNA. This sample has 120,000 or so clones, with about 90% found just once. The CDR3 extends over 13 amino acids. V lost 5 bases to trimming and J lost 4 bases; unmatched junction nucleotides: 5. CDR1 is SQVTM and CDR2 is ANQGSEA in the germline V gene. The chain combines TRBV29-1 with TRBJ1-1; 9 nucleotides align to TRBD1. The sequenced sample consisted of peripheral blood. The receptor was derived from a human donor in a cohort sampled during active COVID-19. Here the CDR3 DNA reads TGCAGCGTTTTCCGGGACAGGGCCACTGAAGCTTTCTTT. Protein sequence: CSVFRDRATEAFF.